The rows below give T cell receptor beta chains drawn from one sample of a study of response to subunit inactivated influenza vaccine. One entry per CDR3 protein, called by TCRdb with MiXCR from the RT-PCR reads. Among over 750,000 distinct CDR3 sequences listed, 21% were seen once. Source: PBMCs from blood, taken roughly 5 days after vaccination. All receptors derive from a man aged 45 to 65 who received an inactivated influenza vaccine. Both conserved end residues are part of each CDR3. A D gene is named only where the DNA matches it firmly. Expanded clones are given a class, and other clones once, few, many or no size at all.

v_call: TRBV5-1
j_call: TRBJ1-2
clone_size: few
d_call: .
cdr3_length: 14
cdr3_aa: CASSSDSGGYGYTF
cdr3_nt: TGCGCCAGCAGCTCGGACAGTGGAGGCTATGGCTACACCTTC

v_call: TRBV29-1
j_call: TRBJ2-1
clone_size: .
d_call: .
cdr3_length: 13
cdr3_aa: CSGNTGFNNEQFF
cdr3_nt: TGCAGCGGCAATACAGGGTTCAACAATGAGCAGTTCTTC

v_call: TRBV7-8
j_call: TRBJ1-5
clone_size: .
d_call: .
cdr3_length: 13
cdr3_aa: CASSLVREQPQHF
cdr3_nt: TGTGCCAGCAGCTTAGTTAGGGAACAGCCCCAGCATTTT

v_call: TRBV12-3/TRBV12-4
j_call: TRBJ2-5
clone_size: few
d_call: .
cdr3_length: 14
cdr3_aa: CASSPGLRQETQYF
cdr3_nt: TGTGCCAGCAGCCCAGGGTTACGCCAAGAGACCCAGTACTTC

v_call: TRBV7-8
j_call: TRBJ1-5
clone_size: few
d_call: TRBD1
cdr3_length: 15
cdr3_aa: CASSLGRTGRQPQHF
cdr3_nt: TGTGCCAGCAGCTTAGGCAGGACAGGGCGGCAGCCCCAGCATTTT

v_call: TRBV20-1
j_call: TRBJ2-1
clone_size: many
d_call: .
cdr3_length: 13
cdr3_aa: CSASGLFYNEQFF
cdr3_nt: TGCAGTGCTAGCGGTCTTTTCTACAATGAGCAGTTCTTC

v_call: TRBV5-1
j_call: TRBJ2-1
clone_size: few
d_call: .
cdr3_length: 18
cdr3_aa: CASSLVLDALSSYNEQFF
cdr3_nt: TGCGCCAGCAGCTTGGTCTTGGACGCACTGAGCTCCTACAATGAGCAGTTCTTC

v_call: TRBV12-3/TRBV12-4
j_call: TRBJ2-7
clone_size: .
d_call: .
cdr3_length: 15
cdr3_aa: CASSLGRSSLSEQYF
cdr3_nt: TGTGCCAGCAGTTTAGGCAGGTCGAGTCTAAGCGAGCAGTACTTC

v_call: TRBV20-1
j_call: TRBJ2-1
clone_size: few
d_call: TRBD2
cdr3_length: 14
cdr3_aa: CSAKPGLGPHEQFF
cdr3_nt: TGCAGTGCCAAACCGGGACTAGGGCCCCATGAGCAGTTCTTC

v_call: TRBV6-2/TRBV6-3
j_call: TRBJ2-7
clone_size: few
d_call: .
cdr3_length: 16
cdr3_aa: CASSTVYGGRSYEQYF
cdr3_nt: TGTGCCAGCAGTACCGTTTATGGGGGCCGATCCTACGAGCAGTACTTC

v_call: TRBV30
j_call: TRBJ1-5
clone_size: .
d_call: .
cdr3_length: 14
cdr3_aa: CAWRFGTINQPQHF
cdr3_nt: TGTGCCTGGAGATTCGGGACCATCAATCAGCCCCAGCATTTT

v_call: TRBV24-1
j_call: TRBJ2-3
clone_size: .
d_call: TRBD2
cdr3_length: 17
cdr3_aa: CATSDGPSGTATDTQYF
cdr3_nt: TGTGCCACCAGTGATGGTCCTAGCGGGACCGCGACAGATACGCAGTATTTT

v_call: TRBV18
j_call: TRBJ2-7
clone_size: .
d_call: .
cdr3_length: 14
cdr3_aa: CASSPMRGTYEQYF
cdr3_nt: TGTGCCAGCTCACCAATGCGGGGAACCTACGAGCAGTACTTC

v_call: TRBV2
j_call: TRBJ2-1
clone_size: few
d_call: TRBD2
cdr3_length: 14
cdr3_aa: CASSESSGVVKQFF
cdr3_nt: TGTGCCAGCAGTGAATCTAGCGGGGTTGTCAAGCAGTTCTTC

v_call: TRBV5-1
j_call: TRBJ2-5
clone_size: few
d_call: TRBD1
cdr3_length: 16
cdr3_aa: CASSLTPQGVQETQYF
cdr3_nt: TGCGCCAGCAGCTTGACACCACAGGGGGTCCAAGAGACCCAGTACTTC

v_call: TRBV29-1
j_call: TRBJ2-7
clone_size: .
d_call: .
cdr3_length: 14
cdr3_aa: CSVSTGTGKMVQYF
cdr3_nt: TGCAGCGTGTCAACCGGGACGGGAAAGATGGTGCAGTACTTC

v_call: TRBV2
j_call: TRBJ2-7
clone_size: few
d_call: .
cdr3_length: 13
cdr3_aa: CASSAWRGYEQYF
cdr3_nt: TGTGCCAGCAGTGCTTGGCGGGGCTACGAGCAGTACTTC

v_call: TRBV5-1
j_call: TRBJ2-2
clone_size: few
d_call: TRBD1
cdr3_length: 15
cdr3_aa: CASSPQGANTGELFF
cdr3_nt: TGTGCCAGCAGTCCACAGGGGGCGAACACCGGGGAGCTGTTTTTT

v_call: TRBV9
j_call: TRBJ2-5
clone_size: few
d_call: TRBD2
cdr3_length: 16
cdr3_aa: CASSVGLLAGMETQYF
cdr3_nt: TGTGCCAGCAGCGTAGGATTGCTAGCGGGAATGGAGACCCAGTACTTC

v_call: TRBV7-2
j_call: TRBJ2-1
clone_size: .
d_call: .
cdr3_length: 15
cdr3_aa: CASSLAIASYNEQFF
cdr3_nt: TGTGCCAGCAGCTTAGCCATAGCTTCCTACAATGAGCAGTTCTTC

v_call: TRBV12-3/TRBV12-4
j_call: TRBJ1-2
clone_size: few
d_call: .
cdr3_length: 14
cdr3_aa: CASSLRGIDYGYTF
cdr3_nt: TGTGCCAGCAGTTTAAGGGGGATCGACTATGGCTACACCTTC

v_call: TRBV7-9
j_call: TRBJ2-3
clone_size: .
d_call: TRBD2
cdr3_length: 17
cdr3_aa: CASSSMTSGGLGDTQYF
cdr3_nt: TGTGCCAGCAGTTCGATGACTAGCGGGGGACTCGGAGATACGCAGTATTTT

v_call: TRBV29-1
j_call: TRBJ1-1
clone_size: few
d_call: .
cdr3_length: 13
cdr3_aa: CSGYGIMNTEAFF
cdr3_nt: TGCAGCGGGTACGGAATCATGAACACTGAAGCTTTCTTT

v_call: TRBV29-1
j_call: TRBJ2-3
clone_size: .
d_call: .
cdr3_length: 14
cdr3_aa: CSVADSAVTDTQYF
cdr3_nt: TGCAGCGTCGCCGACAGCGCTGTCACAGATACGCAGTATTTT

v_call: TRBV10-3
j_call: TRBJ2-7
clone_size: few
d_call: TRBD1
cdr3_length: 14
cdr3_aa: CAISGTGQGYEQYF
cdr3_nt: TGTGCCATCAGTGGGACGGGACAGGGCTACGAGCAGTACTTC

v_call: TRBV4-1
j_call: TRBJ1-2
clone_size: .
d_call: .
cdr3_length: 15
cdr3_aa: CASSQELGVYYGYTF
cdr3_nt: TGCGCCAGCAGCCAAGAGCTGGGCGTCTACTATGGCTACACCTTC

v_call: TRBV3-1
j_call: TRBJ2-5
clone_size: many
d_call: TRBD2
cdr3_length: 20
cdr3_aa: CASSQEEWTSGRGGQETQYF
cdr3_nt: TGTGCCAGCAGCCAAGAGGAGTGGACTAGCGGGAGAGGGGGGCAAGAGACCCAGTACTTC

v_call: TRBV10-1
j_call: TRBJ2-3
clone_size: few
d_call: .
cdr3_length: 14
cdr3_aa: CASSKRDFTDTQYF
cdr3_nt: TGCGCCAGCAGTAAAAGGGACTTCACAGATACGCAGTATTTT

v_call: TRBV5-1
j_call: TRBJ2-5
clone_size: few
d_call: .
cdr3_length: 16
cdr3_aa: CASSFTPGGGRETQYF
cdr3_nt: TGCGCCAGCAGCTTTACGCCAGGCGGTGGCCGAGAGACCCAGTACTTC

v_call: TRBV20-1
j_call: TRBJ1-1
clone_size: .
d_call: .
cdr3_length: 13
cdr3_aa: CSAAISRDTEAFF
cdr3_nt: TGCAGTGCGGCTATATCTAGGGACACTGAAGCTTTCTTT

v_call: TRBV12-3/TRBV12-4
j_call: TRBJ2-3
clone_size: .
d_call: .
cdr3_length: 16
cdr3_aa: CASSPFRPTSTDTQYF
cdr3_nt: TGTGCCAGCAGTCCGTTTAGGCCTACCAGCACAGATACGCAGTATTTT

v_call: TRBV4-2
j_call: TRBJ2-7
clone_size: few
d_call: .
cdr3_length: 15
cdr3_aa: CASSERTSRAYEQYF
cdr3_nt: TGTGCCAGCAGCGAAAGAACCTCGAGAGCCTACGAGCAGTACTTC

v_call: TRBV9
j_call: TRBJ1-1
clone_size: few
d_call: .
cdr3_length: 14
cdr3_aa: CASSVGGIATEAFF
cdr3_nt: TGTGCCAGCAGCGTAGGTGGCATCGCGACTGAAGCTTTCTTT

v_call: TRBV7-2
j_call: TRBJ1-1
clone_size: few
d_call: .
cdr3_length: 16
cdr3_aa: CASSRRDGWTNTEAFF
cdr3_nt: TGTGCCAGCAGCCGACGGGACGGCTGGACGAACACTGAAGCTTTCTTT

v_call: TRBV4-3
j_call: TRBJ2-2
clone_size: many
d_call: TRBD2
cdr3_length: 16
cdr3_aa: CASSQGLAGVTGELFF
cdr3_nt: TGCGCCAGCAGCCAAGGTCTAGCGGGAGTTACCGGGGAGCTGTTTTTT

v_call: TRBV5-1
j_call: TRBJ2-1
clone_size: .
d_call: TRBD2
cdr3_length: 14
cdr3_aa: CASSSGGGYNEQFF
cdr3_nt: TGCGCCAGCAGCTCGGGCGGGGGGTACAATGAGCAGTTCTTC

v_call: TRBV5-1
j_call: TRBJ2-2
clone_size: few
d_call: .
cdr3_length: 15
cdr3_aa: CASSLGPEGGGELFF
cdr3_nt: TGCGCCAGCAGCTTGGGTCCAGAAGGCGGCGGGGAGCTGTTTTTT

v_call: TRBV4-2
j_call: TRBJ2-5
clone_size: .
d_call: .
cdr3_length: 14
cdr3_aa: CASSQGASRETQYF
cdr3_nt: TGTGCCAGCAGCCAAGGGGCTAGCAGAGAGACCCAGTACTTC

v_call: TRBV20-1
j_call: TRBJ2-1
clone_size: many
d_call: .
cdr3_length: 19
cdr3_aa: CSARYIKGQVPSSYNEQFF
cdr3_nt: TGCAGTGCTAGATACATAAAAGGGCAGGTACCGAGCTCCTACAATGAGCAGTTCTTC

v_call: TRBV20-1
j_call: TRBJ2-3
clone_size: .
d_call: TRBD2
cdr3_length: 15
cdr3_aa: CSALTSGSSTDTQYF
cdr3_nt: TGCAGTGCTTTGACTAGCGGTTCTAGCACAGATACGCAGTATTTT

v_call: TRBV28
j_call: TRBJ2-2
clone_size: .
d_call: .
cdr3_length: 15
cdr3_aa: CASSSPRSNTGELFF
cdr3_nt: TGTGCCAGCAGTTCTCCCCGATCGAACACCGGGGAGCTGTTTTTT

v_call: TRBV4-1
j_call: TRBJ2-2
clone_size: few
d_call: TRBD1
cdr3_length: 15
cdr3_aa: CASSPPTGGIGELFF
cdr3_nt: TGCGCCAGCAGCCCCCCGACAGGGGGCATCGGGGAGCTGTTTTTT

v_call: TRBV7-9
j_call: TRBJ2-1
clone_size: .
d_call: .
cdr3_length: 12
cdr3_aa: CASNPGWDEQFF
cdr3_nt: TGTGCCAGCAACCCCGGTTGGGATGAGCAGTTCTTC

v_call: TRBV14
j_call: TRBJ2-1
clone_size: .
d_call: TRBD2
cdr3_length: 16
cdr3_aa: CASNAPGLAGGNEQFF
cdr3_nt: TGTGCCAGCAACGCGCCGGGACTAGCGGGGGGGAATGAGCAGTTCTTC

v_call: TRBV3-1
j_call: TRBJ2-7
clone_size: .
d_call: .
cdr3_length: 16
cdr3_aa: CASSQLAGAVGYEQYF
cdr3_nt: TGTGCCAGCAGCCAACTTGCAGGAGCGGTTGGGTACGAGCAGTACTTC

v_call: TRBV20-1
j_call: TRBJ2-1
clone_size: .
d_call: TRBD2
cdr3_length: 16
cdr3_aa: CSATNPTSGSYNEQFF
cdr3_nt: TGCAGTGCTACCAATCCGACTAGCGGGTCCTACAATGAGCAGTTCTTC

v_call: TRBV6-1
j_call: TRBJ2-7
clone_size: few
d_call: .
cdr3_length: 13
cdr3_aa: CASVGVGRSEQYF
cdr3_nt: TGTGCCAGCGTAGGGGTCGGCCGTTCCGAGCAGTACTTC

v_call: TRBV28
j_call: TRBJ2-5
clone_size: .
d_call: TRBD1
cdr3_length: 16
cdr3_aa: CASSTLGTGLVETQYF
cdr3_nt: TGTGCCAGCAGCACTTTAGGGACAGGGTTGGTGGAGACCCAGTACTTC